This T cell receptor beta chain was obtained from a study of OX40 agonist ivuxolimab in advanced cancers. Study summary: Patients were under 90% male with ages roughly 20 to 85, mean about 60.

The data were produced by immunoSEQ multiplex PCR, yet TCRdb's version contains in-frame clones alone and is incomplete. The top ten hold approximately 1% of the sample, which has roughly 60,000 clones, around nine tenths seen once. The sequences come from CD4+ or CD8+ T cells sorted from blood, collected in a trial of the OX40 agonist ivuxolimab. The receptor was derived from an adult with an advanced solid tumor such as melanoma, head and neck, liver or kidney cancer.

CDR3 region: CASSLDRGRQPQHF. The CDR3 DNA reads TGTGCCAGCAGCTTAGACAGGGGAAGACAGCCCCAGCATTTT. The rearrangement uses TRBV5-6 and TRBJ1-5; TRBD1 matches 8 bases. CDR3 length equals 14 residues. V dropped 2 bases and J dropped 7; count of bases not matched to a gene: 5. CDR1 and CDR2 (germline): SGHDT, YYEEEE.